This entry is about one T cell receptor (beta chain). Its antigen is not identified. The ends lost 2 bases at V and 6 bases at J; junction bases unmatched: 13. The germline gives CDR1 MDHEN, CDR2 SYDVKM. This CDR3 has 18 amino acids. Here immunoSEQ multiplex PCR was the method, and the copy in TCRdb shows in-frame clones only, minus some. The profile shows 450,000 to 550,000 clones, 79% of them singletons. The data originate from a study of shared clonotypes between healthy human individuals. Findings and limits, study-wide: Among donors, the sharing of clonotypes was expected to be influenced by sequencing depth.

The V and J genes are TRBV28 and TRBJ1-5; the match to TRBD1 covers 10 bases. Material for sequencing was PBMCs. This TCR was recovered from a woman aged 40 to 55 in good health. Some clones in this sample may be carry-over from other donors' samples. DNA for the CDR3: TGTGCCAGCAGTTTAGGAGGCCTGGGACAGGGGCGTCGTCAGCCCCAGCATTTT. It yields the protein CASSLGGLGQGRRQPQHF.